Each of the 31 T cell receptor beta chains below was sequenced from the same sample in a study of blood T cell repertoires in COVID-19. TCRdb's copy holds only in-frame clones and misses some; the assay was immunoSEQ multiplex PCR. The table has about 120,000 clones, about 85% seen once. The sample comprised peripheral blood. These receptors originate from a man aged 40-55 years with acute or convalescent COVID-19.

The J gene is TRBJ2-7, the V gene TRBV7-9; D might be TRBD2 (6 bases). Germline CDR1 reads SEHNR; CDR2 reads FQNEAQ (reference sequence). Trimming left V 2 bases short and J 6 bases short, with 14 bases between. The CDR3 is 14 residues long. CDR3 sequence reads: CASSLRGGGSEQYF. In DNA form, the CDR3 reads TGTGCCAGCAGCTTAAGGGGTGGGGGGTCCGAGCAGTACTTC.

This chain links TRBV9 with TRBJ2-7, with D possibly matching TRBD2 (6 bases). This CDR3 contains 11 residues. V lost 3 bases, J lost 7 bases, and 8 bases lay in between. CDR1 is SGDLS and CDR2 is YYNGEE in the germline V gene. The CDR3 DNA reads TGTGCCAGCAGCGACGGGGGAGAGCAGTACTTC. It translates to CASSDGGEQYF.

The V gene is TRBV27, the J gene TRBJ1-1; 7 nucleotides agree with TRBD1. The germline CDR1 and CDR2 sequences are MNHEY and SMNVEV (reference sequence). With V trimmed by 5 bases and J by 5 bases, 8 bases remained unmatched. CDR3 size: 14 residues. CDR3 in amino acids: CASSISQGRTEAFF. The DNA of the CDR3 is TGTGCCAGCAGTATCTCACAGGGGCGGACTGAAGCTTTCTTT.

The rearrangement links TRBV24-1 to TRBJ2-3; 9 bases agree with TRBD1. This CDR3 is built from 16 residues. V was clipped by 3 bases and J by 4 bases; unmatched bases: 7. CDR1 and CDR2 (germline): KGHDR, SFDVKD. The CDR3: CATSDAGTGSADTQYF. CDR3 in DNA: TGTGCCACCAGTGATGCCGGGACAGGGTCAGCAGATACGCAGTATTTT.

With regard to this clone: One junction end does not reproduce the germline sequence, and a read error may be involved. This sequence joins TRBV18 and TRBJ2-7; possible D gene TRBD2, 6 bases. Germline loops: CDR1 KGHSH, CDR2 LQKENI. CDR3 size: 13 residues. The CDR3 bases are TGTGCCAGCTCACTTGGGGCCGGGACGGACTATCACTTC. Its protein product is CASSLGAGTDYHF.

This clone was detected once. CDR3 coding DNA: TGTGCCAGCAGTGAACAACGGGGGACTAGCACAGATACGCAGTATTTT. Its translation: CASSEQRGTSTDTQYF. The chain joins TRBV2 to TRBJ2-3; TRBD2 is a possible D gene (6 bases). With 2 bases removed from V and 0 bases from J, the gap between germline ends came to 12 bases. The CDR3 runs 16 residues. In germline, CDR1 is SNHLY, CDR2 FYNNEI.

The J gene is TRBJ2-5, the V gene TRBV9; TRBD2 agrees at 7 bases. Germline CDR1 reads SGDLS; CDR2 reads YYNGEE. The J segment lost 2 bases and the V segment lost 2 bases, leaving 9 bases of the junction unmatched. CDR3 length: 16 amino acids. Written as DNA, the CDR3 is TGTGCCAGCAGCGTGACCCTTAGCGGGCCTCAAGAGACCCAGTACTTC. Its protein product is CASSVTLSGPQETQYF.

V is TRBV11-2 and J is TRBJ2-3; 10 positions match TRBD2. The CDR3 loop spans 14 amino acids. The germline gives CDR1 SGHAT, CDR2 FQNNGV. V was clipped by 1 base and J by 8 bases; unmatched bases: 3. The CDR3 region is CASSLVLAGATQYF. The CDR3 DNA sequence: TGTGCCAGCAGCTTAGTTCTAGCGGGGGCTACGCAGTATTTT.

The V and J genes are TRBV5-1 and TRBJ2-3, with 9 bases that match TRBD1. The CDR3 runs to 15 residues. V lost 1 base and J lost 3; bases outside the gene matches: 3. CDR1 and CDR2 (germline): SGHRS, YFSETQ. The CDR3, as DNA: TGCGCCAGCAGCTTGTGGGGACAGGGTACAGATACGCAGTATTTT. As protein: CASSLWGQGTDTQYF.

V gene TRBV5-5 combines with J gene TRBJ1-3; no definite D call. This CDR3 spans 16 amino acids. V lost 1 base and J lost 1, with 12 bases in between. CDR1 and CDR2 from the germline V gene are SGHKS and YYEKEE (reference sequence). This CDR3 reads CASSLRRAESGNTIYF. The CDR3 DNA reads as TGTGCCAGCAGCTTGAGGCGGGCAGAGTCTGGAAACACCATATATTTT.

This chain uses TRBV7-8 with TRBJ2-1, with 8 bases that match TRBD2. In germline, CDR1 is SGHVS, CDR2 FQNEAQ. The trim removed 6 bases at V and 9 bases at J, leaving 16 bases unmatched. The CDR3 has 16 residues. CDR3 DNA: TGTGCCAGCAGTTGGAGACCTACTGCGGGGGGAGGTGAGCAGTTCTTC. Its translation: CASSWRPTAGGGEQFF.

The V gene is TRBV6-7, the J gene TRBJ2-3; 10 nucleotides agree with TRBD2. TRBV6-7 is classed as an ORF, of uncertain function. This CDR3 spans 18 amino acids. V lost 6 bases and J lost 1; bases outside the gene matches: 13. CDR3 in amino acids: CASRLSGGADLCTDTQYF. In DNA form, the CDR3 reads TGTGCCAGCAGGCTGAGCGGGGGGGCTGATCTGTGCACAGATACGCAGTATTTT.

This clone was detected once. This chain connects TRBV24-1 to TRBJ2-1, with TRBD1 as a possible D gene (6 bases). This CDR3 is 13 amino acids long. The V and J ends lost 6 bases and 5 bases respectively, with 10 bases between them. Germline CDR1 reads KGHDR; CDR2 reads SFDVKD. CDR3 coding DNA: TGTGCCACCAGTACAGGGCCTAACAATGAGCAGTTCTTC. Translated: CATSTGPNNEQFF.

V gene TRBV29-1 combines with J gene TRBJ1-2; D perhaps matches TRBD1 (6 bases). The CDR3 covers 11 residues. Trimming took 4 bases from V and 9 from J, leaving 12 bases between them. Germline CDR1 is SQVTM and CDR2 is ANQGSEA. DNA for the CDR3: TGCAGCGTTGTGGTTGGGGGCCGCTACACCTTC. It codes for CSVVVGGRYTF.

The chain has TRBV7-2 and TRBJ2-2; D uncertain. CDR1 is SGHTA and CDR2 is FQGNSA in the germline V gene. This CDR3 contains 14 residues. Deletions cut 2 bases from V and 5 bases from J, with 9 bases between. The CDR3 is CASSLFFFTGELFF. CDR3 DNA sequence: TGTGCCAGCAGCTTATTTTTCTTTACCGGGGAGCTGTTTTTT.

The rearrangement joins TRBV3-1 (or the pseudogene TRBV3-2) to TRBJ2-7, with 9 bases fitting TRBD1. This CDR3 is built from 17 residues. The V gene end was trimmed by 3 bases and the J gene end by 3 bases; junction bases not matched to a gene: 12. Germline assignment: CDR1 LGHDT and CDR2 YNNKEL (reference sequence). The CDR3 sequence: CASSQGPPGQGIYEQYF. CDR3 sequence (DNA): TGTGCCAGCAGCCAGGGCCCTCCGGGACAGGGTATCTACGAGCAGTACTTC.

This CDR3 is CATSRGGQGNLGEKLFF. The CDR3 DNA sequence: TGTGCCACCAGCAGAGGCGGCCAGGGAAACTTAGGGGAAAAACTGTTTTTT. This chain links TRBV15 with TRBJ1-4, with D perhaps TRBD1 (5 bases). The CDR3 is made up of 17 amino acids. Looked up from germline, CDR1 is LNHNV and CDR2 is YYDKDF (reference sequence). V was pared by 1 base and J by 8 bases, with 20 bases between.

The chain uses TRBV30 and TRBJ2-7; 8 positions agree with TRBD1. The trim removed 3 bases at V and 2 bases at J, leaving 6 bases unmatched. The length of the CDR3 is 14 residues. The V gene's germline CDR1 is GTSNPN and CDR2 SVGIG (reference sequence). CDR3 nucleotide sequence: TGTGCCTGGAGCCAGCCAGGGGGCCCCTACGAGCAGTACTTC. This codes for CAWSQPGGPYEQYF.

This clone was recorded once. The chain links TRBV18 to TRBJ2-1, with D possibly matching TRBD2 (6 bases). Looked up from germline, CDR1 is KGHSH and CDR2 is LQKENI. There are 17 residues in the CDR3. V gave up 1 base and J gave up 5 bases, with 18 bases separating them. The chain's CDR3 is CASSPRPIGLTNNEQFF. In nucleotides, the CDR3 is TGTGCCAGCTCACCACGCCCCATCGGACTAACGAACAATGAGCAGTTCTTC.

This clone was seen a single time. The CDR3 DNA reads as TGTGCTAGTGGTCTAGGACAAGGCGGGGAGCTGTTTTTT. Its protein is CASGLGQGGELFF. The chain employs TRBV12-5 and TRBJ2-2; tentative D call: TRBD1 (5 bases). Trimming took 5 bases from V and 7 from J, leaving 11 bases between them. This CDR3 has 13 amino acids. Germline V lookup: CDR1 LGHNT, CDR2 FRNRAP.

DNA for the CDR3: TGTGCCAGCAGCTCCGCGACTAGCGGCCAAGAGACCCAGTACTTC. Translated, it gives CASSSATSGQETQYF. The chain recombines TRBV13 with TRBJ2-5, with 9 bases aligning to TRBD2. The CDR3 covers 15 residues. CDR1 and CDR2 (germline): PRHDT, FYEKMQ (reference sequence). V lost 4 bases, J lost 1 base, and 4 bases stayed unmatched.

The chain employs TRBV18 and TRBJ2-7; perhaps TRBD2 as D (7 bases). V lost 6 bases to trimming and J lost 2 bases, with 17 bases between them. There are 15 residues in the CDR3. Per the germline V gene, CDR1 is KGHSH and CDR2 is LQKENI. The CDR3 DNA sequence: TGTGCCAGCTCCCCCCGTGGGGGGGCCGCCTACGAGCAGTACTTC. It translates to CASSPRGGAAYEQYF.

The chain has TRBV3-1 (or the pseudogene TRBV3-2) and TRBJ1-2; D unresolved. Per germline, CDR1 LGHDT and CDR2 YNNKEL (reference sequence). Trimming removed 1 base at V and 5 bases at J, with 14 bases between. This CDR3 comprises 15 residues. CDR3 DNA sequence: TGTGCCAGCAGCCAAGTGTCCCAGGCGGGGTATGGCTACACCTTC. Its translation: CASSQVSQAGYGYTF.

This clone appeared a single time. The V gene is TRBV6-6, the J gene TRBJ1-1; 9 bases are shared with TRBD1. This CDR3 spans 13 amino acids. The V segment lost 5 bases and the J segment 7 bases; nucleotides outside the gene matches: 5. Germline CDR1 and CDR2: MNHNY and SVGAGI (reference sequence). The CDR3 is CASSTKDRGEAFF. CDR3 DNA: TGTGCCAGCAGTACTAAGGACAGGGGTGAAGCTTTCTTT.

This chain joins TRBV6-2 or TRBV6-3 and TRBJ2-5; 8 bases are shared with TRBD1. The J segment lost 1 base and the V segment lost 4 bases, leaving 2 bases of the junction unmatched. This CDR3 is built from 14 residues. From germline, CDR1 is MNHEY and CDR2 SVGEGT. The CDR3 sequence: CASSWTGFQETQYF. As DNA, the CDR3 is TGTGCCAGCAGTTGGACAGGGTTCCAAGAGACCCAGTACTTC.

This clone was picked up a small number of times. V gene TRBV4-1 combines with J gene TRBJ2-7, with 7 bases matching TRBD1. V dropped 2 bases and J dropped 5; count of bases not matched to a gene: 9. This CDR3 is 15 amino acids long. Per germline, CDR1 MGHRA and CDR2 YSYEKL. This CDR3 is CASSQRGTAPDEQYF. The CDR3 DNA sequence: TGCGCCAGCAGCCAACGAGGGACAGCTCCTGACGAGCAGTACTTC.

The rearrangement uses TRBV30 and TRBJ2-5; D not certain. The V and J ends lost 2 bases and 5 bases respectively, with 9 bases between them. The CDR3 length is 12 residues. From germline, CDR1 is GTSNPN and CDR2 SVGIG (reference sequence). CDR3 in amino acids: CAWSPSRETQYF. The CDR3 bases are TGTGCCTGGAGTCCCTCTAGGGAGACCCAGTACTTC.

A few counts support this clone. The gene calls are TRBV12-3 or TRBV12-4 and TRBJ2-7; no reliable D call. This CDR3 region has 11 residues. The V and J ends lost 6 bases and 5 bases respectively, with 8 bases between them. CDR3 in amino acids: CASSPQNEQYF. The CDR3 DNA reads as TGTGCCAGCAGCCCCCAGAACGAGCAGTACTTC.

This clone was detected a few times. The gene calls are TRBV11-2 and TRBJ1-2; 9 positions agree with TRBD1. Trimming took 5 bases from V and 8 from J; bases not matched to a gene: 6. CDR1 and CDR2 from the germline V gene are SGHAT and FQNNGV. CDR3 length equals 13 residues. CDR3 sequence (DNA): TGTGCCAGCAGCAGATCGGACAGGGGCGGCTACACCTTC. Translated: CASSRSDRGGYTF.

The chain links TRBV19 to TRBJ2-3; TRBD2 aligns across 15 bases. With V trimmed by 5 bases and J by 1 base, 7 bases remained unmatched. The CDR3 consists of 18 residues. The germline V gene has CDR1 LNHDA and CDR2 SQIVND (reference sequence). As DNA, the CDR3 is TGTGCCAGTAGTCGTGGACTAGCGGGGGGGCCCGGCACAGATACGCAGTATTTT. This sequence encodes CASSRGLAGGPGTDTQYF.

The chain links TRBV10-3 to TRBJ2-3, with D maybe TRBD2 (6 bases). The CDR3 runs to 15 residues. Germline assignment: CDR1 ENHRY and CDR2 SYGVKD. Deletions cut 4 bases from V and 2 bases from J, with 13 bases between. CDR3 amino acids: CAISVNGLPTDTQYF. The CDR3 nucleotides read TGTGCCATCAGTGTCAATGGACTACCCACAGATACGCAGTATTTT.